This TCR beta chain comes out of a study of blood T cell repertoires in COVID-19. In the study overall: Specimens from acute and convalescent COVID-19 originated in the United States, Italy and Spain.

CDR1 and CDR2 (germline): SGHDN, FVKESK. There are 14 residues in the CDR3. Trimming pared 4 bases from V and 1 base from J, leaving 10 bases between. Recruitment covered over 20 US areas and drew participants whose ages spanned 18 to 89 years. Membership in each cohort depended on participant-reported clinical history. Original handling: Reference gene primer amplification gave nucleated cell count estimates. The table came from immunoSEQ multiplex PCR; TCRdb's copy has only in-frame clones and leaves some out. From that table come the V and J calls and clone size; the DNA was used to work out D and trimming. Of fewer than 250,000 clones in the sample, about 88% were seen once.

The sequencing sample was made of PBMCs or T cells enriched from blood (not recorded which). The V call is TRBV14, the J call TRBJ1-1; possible D gene TRBD1, 5 bases. This sequence originates from a woman aged 40 to 50 in a cohort exposed to, infected with or recovered from COVID-19 (not recorded which). The CDR3 spells CASSPQGWNTEAFF. In nucleotides, the CDR3 is TGTGCCAGCAGCCCGCAGGGTTGGAACACTGAAGCTTTCTTT.